This TCR beta chain was captured in a study of PD-1 blockade in classical Hodgkin lymphoma. Regarding time point: newly diagnosed, previously untreated cHL patient sample. Researchers report purifying CD4+ T cells from thawed PBMCs by magnetic negative selection. The CDR3 loop spans 15 amino acids. Trimming removed 0 bases at V and 2 bases at J, with 11 bases between. Germline-derived CDR1 and CDR2 are SGHRS and YFSETQ. About this clone itself: What it binds is not known.

Study-level findings and limits: Reports indicated that newly diagnosed patients had lower baseline TCR diversity than healthy donors did.

Produced via immunoSEQ multiplex PCR; TCRdb's table is partial and in-frame only. The data show fewer than 40,000 clones, 88% seen once. The receptor's source is a human donor with classical Hodgkin lymphoma. Sequenced sample: CD4+ T cells from blood. The chain uses TRBV5-1 and TRBJ1-2, with D maybe TRBD1 (6 bases). For the CDR3, the DNA is TGCGCCAGCAGCTTGGAGCAAACAGGGAACTATGGCTACACCTTC. Protein: CASSLEQTGNYGYTF.